This TCR beta chain is drawn from a study of technical replicates of blood from several donors. TCRdb's table, derived via immunoSEQ multiplex PCR, lists solely in-frame clones and lacks some. The sample lists almost 85,000 clones, roughly 97% occurring once. Sequenced: T cells isolated from PBMCs. The receptor comes from a human donor in good health.

The CDR3 spells CASSVDTPNEKLFF. CDR3 nucleotides: TGTGCCAGCAGCGTGGACACCCCGAATGAAAAACTGTTTTTT. The chain combines TRBV7-9 with TRBJ1-4; tentatively, D is TRBD1 (5 bases). Trimming took 5 bases from V and 5 from J, leaving 12 bases between them. The CDR3 length is 14 residues. CDR1 and CDR2 from the germline V gene are SEHNR and FQNEAQ (reference sequence).